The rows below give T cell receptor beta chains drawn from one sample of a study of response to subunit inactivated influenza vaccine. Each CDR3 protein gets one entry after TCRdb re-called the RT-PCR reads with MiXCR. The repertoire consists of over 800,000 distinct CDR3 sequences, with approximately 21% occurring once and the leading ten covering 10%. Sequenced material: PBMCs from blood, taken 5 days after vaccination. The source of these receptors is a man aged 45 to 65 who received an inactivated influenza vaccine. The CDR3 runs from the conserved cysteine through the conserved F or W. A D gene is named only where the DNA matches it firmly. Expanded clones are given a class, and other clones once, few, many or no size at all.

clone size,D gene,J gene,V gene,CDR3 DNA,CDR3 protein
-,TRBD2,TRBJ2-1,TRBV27,TGTGCCAGCAGTTTCAGGGAGGGGAGGAATGAGCAGTTCTTC,CASSFREGRNEQFF
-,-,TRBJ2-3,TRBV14,TGTGCCAGCAGCCGGGACTTCGTACCAGATACGCAGTATTTT,CASSRDFVPDTQYF
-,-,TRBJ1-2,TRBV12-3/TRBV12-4,TGTGCCAGCAGTTTAGACAGGAATAACTATGGCTACACCTTC,CASSLDRNNYGYTF
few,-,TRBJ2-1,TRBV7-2,TGTGCCAGCAGCTCCACCGGCCGTTTTAATTACAATGAGCAGTTCTTC,CASSSTGRFNYNEQFF
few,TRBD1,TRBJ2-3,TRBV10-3,TGTGCCATCAGTAAGGACAGGGGTGGGGCAGATACGCAGTATTTT,CAISKDRGGADTQYF
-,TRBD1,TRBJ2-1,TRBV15,TGTGCCACCAGCAGCGTGGGACAGACTCTCTACAATGAGCAGTTCTTC,CATSSVGQTLYNEQFF
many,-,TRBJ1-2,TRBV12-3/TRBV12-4,TGTGCCAGCAGTTTAGAATTATATGGCTACACCTTC,CASSLELYGYTF
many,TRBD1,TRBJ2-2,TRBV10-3,TGTGCCATCAGCACAACTGTGGGACAGGGGGCGATCGGGGAGCTGTTTTTT,CAISTTVGQGAIGELFF
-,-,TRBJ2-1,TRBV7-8,TGTGCCAGCAGCCCGTACTCGAACAATGAGCAGTTCTTC,CASSPYSNNEQFF
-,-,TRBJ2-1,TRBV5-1,TGCGCCAGCAGGGCGGGCTACATCACAGATGAGCAGTTCTTC,CASRAGYITDEQFF
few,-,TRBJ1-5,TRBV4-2,TGTGCCAGCAGCCAAGAGAAGGTTAGCAATCAGCCCCAGCATTTT,CASSQEKVSNQPQHF
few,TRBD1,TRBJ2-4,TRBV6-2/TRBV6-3,TGTGCCAGCAGTCCAAGGAGGACAGGGCTACTAGGGCCTATAGCCAAAAACATTCAGTACTTC,CASSPRRTGLLGPIAKNIQYF
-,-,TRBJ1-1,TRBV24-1,TGTGCCACCAGATCTACAGGGAGGACTGAAGCTTTCTTT,CATRSTGRTEAFF
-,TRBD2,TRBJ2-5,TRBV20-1,TGCAGTGCTAGAGATCCCCGGGCGGGAGGAGAGACCCATTACTTC,CSARDPRAGGETHYF
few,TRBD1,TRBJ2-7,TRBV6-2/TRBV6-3,TGTGCCAGCAGTTATACAGGGGGCGAGCAGTACTTC,CASSYTGGEQYF
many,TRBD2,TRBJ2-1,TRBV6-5,TGTGCCAGCAGTTACTCCGGGACTAGCATCTATGAGCAGTTCTTC,CASSYSGTSIYEQFF
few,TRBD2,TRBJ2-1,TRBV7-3,TGTGCCAGCAGCCCCGCCCTAGCGGGAGACAACAATGAGCAGTTCTTC,CASSPALAGDNNEQFF
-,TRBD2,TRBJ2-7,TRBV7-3,TGTGCCAGCAGCGAGATAGCGGGTGGCCGCTACGAGCAGTACTTC,CASSEIAGGRYEQYF
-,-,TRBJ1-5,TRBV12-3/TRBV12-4,TGTGCCAGCAGTGGGGGTGGCCAGCCCCAGCATTTT,CASSGGGQPQHF
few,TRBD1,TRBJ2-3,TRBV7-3,TGTGCCAGCAGCCCCCGGACAGGGCCCACAGATACGCAGTATTTT,CASSPRTGPTDTQYF
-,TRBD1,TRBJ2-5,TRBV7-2,TGTGCCAGCAGCATTCAACAGGGGGCTCGGGAGACCCAGTACTTC,CASSIQQGARETQYF
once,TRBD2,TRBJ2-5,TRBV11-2,TGTGCCAGCAGCTTTGGTCTGAGACTAGCGGGAGGGCTGGGGGAGACCCAGTACTTC,CASSFGLRLAGGLGETQYF
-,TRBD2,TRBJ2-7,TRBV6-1,TGTGCCACTTGGCATAGCGGGAGGGCCCGGGGCTACGAGCAGTACTTC,CATWHSGRARGYEQYF
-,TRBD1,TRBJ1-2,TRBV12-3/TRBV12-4,TGTGCCAGCAGTGACGACAGGGGGCGCGGTGGAGGTGGCTACACCTTC,CASSDDRGRGGGGYTF
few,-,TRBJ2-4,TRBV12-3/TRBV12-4,TGTGCCAGCAGTGAGACCTTGAACATTCAGTACTTC,CASSETLNIQYF
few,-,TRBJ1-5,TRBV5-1,TGCGCCAGCAGCTTGGGGGACTCCCAGAACCAGCCCCAGCATTTT,CASSLGDSQNQPQHF
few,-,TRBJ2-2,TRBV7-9,TGTGCCAGCCATCCGGGGGTTGCCGGGGAGCTGTTTTTT,CASHPGVAGELFF
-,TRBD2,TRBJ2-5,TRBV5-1,TGCGCCAGCAGCTTGGATGGGAGGGCAGAGACCCAGTACTTC,CASSLDGRAETQYF
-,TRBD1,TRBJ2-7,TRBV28,TGTGCCAGCAGTTTCCTGGACAGGGTCTACGAGCAGTACTTC,CASSFLDRVYEQYF
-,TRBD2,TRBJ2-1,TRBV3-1,TGTGCCAGCAGCAATAGCGGGGAGCAGTTCTTC,CASSNSGEQFF
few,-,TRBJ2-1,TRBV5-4,TGTGCCAGCAGCCAGTCAACTAGGTTATTCTTC,CASSQSTRLFF
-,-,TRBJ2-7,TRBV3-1,TGTGCCAGCAGCAGAATGGGACAATCTGAGCAGTACTTC,CASSRMGQSEQYF
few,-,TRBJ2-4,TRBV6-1,TGTGCCAGCAGTGAAGTTGTAGCCAAAAACATTCAGTACTTC,CASSEVVAKNIQYF
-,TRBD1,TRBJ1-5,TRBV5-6,TGTGCCAGCAGCGCCCGGGACAGGGGACGGAATCAGCCCCAGCATTTT,CASSARDRGRNQPQHF
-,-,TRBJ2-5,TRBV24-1,TGTGCCACCAGTGATACCGTACCGGAGACCCAGTACTTC,CATSDTVPETQYF
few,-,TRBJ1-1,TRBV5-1,TGCGCCAGCAGCCGGAGCCCGGGAGTGAACACTGAAGCTTTCTTT,CASSRSPGVNTEAFF
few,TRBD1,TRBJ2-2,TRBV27,TGTGCCAGCAGTGCCGGGACAGGGGTCACCGGGGAGCTGTTTTTT,CASSAGTGVTGELFF
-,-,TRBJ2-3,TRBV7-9,TGTGCCAGCAGCTTGGTTGTAATACCTAGCACAGATACGCAGTATTTT,CASSLVVIPSTDTQYF
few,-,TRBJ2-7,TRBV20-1,TGCAGTGGGCGGGACACCTCCTACGAGCAGTACTTC,CSGRDTSYEQYF
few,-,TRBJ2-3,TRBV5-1,TGCGCCAGCAGCTTACTACAGGGCGGCACAGATACGCAGTATTTT,CASSLLQGGTDTQYF
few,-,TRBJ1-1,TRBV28,TGTGCCAGCAGTTTAGTTGTCGGTGGACACGCGAACACTGAAGCTTTCTTT,CASSLVVGGHANTEAFF
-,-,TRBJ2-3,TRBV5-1,TGCGCCAGCAGCGCCGGAAAGATAGGAGATACGCAGTATTTT,CASSAGKIGDTQYF
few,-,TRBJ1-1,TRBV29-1,TGCAGCGTTGATAGGGCCACTGAAGCTTTCTTT,CSVDRATEAFF
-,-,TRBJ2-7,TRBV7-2,TGTGCCAGCAGCGTACGTCTGGAGCGAAACTACGAGCAGTACTTC,CASSVRLERNYEQYF
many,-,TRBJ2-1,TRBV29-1,TGCAGCGTTGCCCCCTCCCGGGGACGATACAATGAGCAGTTCTTC,CSVAPSRGRYNEQFF
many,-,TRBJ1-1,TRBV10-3,TGTGCCAGCCGCGGTGACAGCAGGACTGAAGCTTTCTTT,CASRGDSRTEAFF
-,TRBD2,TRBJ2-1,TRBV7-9,TGTGCCAGCAGACCTTCTAGCGGGGGGGCCGCTGAGCAGTTCTTC,CASRPSSGGAAEQFF
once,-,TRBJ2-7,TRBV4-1,TGCGCCAGCAGCCAAGATCCCTTGCCACCCTACGAGCAGTACTTC,CASSQDPLPPYEQYF